This T cell receptor (beta chain) was captured in a study of blood T cell repertoires in COVID-19. Across the whole study: Acute and convalescent COVID-19 samples came from the United States, Italy and Spain. T cells, B-cell-depleted T cells, or PBMCs provided the cDNA or gDNA that served as material.

As handled by the study authors: Amplification from reference gene primers served as the basis for estimated nucleated cell counts. The protocol was immunoSEQ multiplex PCR, while the TCRdb copy is restricted to in-frame clones and leaves out a portion. V, J and clone size derive from that table, while D and trimming were established from the DNA sequence. The sample records approximately 74,000 clones, 91% being singletons. Per the germline V gene, CDR1 is SGHRS and CDR2 is YFSETQ. This CDR3 comprises 19 residues. Trimming removed 0 bases from V and 7 bases from J; junction bases left unmatched: 11.

The V gene is TRBV5-1, the J gene TRBJ2-1, with TRBD2 matching 15 bases. The sequencing sample was made of peripheral blood. The receptor was derived from a woman aged 60 to 75 with active COVID-19. This chain's CDR3 is CASSLAGSGLAGGRNEQFF. The DNA of the CDR3 is TGCGCCAGCAGCTTGGCCGGTTCGGGACTAGCGGGAGGTAGAAATGAGCAGTTCTTC.